This section outlines one TCR beta chain sequence together with its context. Data came from immunoSEQ multiplex PCR; TCRdb stores just in-frame clones and leaves some out. The data contain approximately 400,000 clones, about 88% of them singletons. Each participant's cohort was designated according to participant-reported clinical history. This record belongs to a study of blood T cell repertoires in COVID-19. The germline CDR1 and CDR2 sequences are MDHEN and SYDVKM. V was clipped by 8 bases and J by 2 bases, with 10 bases between them. The CDR3 runs to 13 residues. The sample consisted of PBMCs or T cells enriched from blood (not recorded which). The TCR originated in a woman between 18 and 30 years old who had recovered from COVID-19. The chain is built from TRBV28 and TRBJ1-5; D not resolved. CDR3 DNA sequence: TGTGCCAGCCGAAGAACTGGCAATCAGCCCCAGCATTTT. It translates to CASRRTGNQPQHF. The entire variable domain, with the rest obtained from reference TRBV28 and TRBJ1-5, is as follows: DVKVTQSSRYLVKRTGEKVFLECVQDMDHENMFWYRQDPGLGLRLIYFSYDVKMKEKGDIPEGYSVSREKKERFSLILESASTNQTSMYLCASRRTGNQPQHFGDGTRLSIL.